This TCR beta chain emerged from a study of blood T cell repertoires in COVID-19. The repertoire was sequenced with immunoSEQ multiplex PCR; TCRdb's copy has only in-frame clones and lacks some. Among some 260,000 clones listed, approximately 81% were seen once. This clone has only a few counts. The CDR3 sequence is 16 residues long. Looked up from germline, CDR1 is SGHAT and CDR2 is FQNNGV. Trimming shortened V by 3 bases and J by 4 bases, and 19 bases separated the two germline ends. This chain joins TRBV11-2 and TRBJ2-7; no firm D call. This TCR derives from a woman younger than 35 with acute or convalescent COVID-19. The source material was peripheral blood. The CDR3 loop reads CASSFAMRQIPYEQYF. In DNA, the CDR3 is TGTGCCAGCAGCTTCGCTATGCGGCAGATACCTTACGAGCAGTACTTC.